This is a list of T cell receptor beta chains from one sample in a study of blood T cell repertoires in COVID-19. Some clones are missing from TCRdb's copy, which holds only in-frame ones; the method was immunoSEQ multiplex PCR. This table holds 250,000 or so clones, almost 85% found once. Sequencing input: peripheral blood. Every receptor here comes from an elderly woman with acute or convalescent COVID-19. The CDR3 runs from the conserved cysteine through the conserved F or W. A D gene is named only where the DNA matches it firmly. Size is stated for part of the rows, as once, few or many counts, or as a class when the clone is expanded.

d_call: TRBD2; v_call: TRBV3-1/TRBV3-2; clone_size: -; j_call: TRBJ2-5; cdr3_aa: CASSPPRASGGETQYF; cdr3_nt: TGTGCCAGCAGCCCCCCTCGGGCTAGCGGGGGGGAGACCCAGTACTTC
d_call: TRBD1; v_call: TRBV7-9; clone_size: -; j_call: TRBJ1-2; cdr3_aa: CASSLPGQGIGGYTF; cdr3_nt: TGTGCCAGCAGCTTACCGGGACAGGGCATAGGTGGCTACACCTTC
d_call: -; v_call: TRBV10-3; clone_size: once; j_call: TRBJ2-7; cdr3_aa: CAISKEGASYEQYF; cdr3_nt: TGTGCCATCAGTAAGGAGGGGGCCTCCTACGAGCAGTACTTC
d_call: TRBD1; v_call: TRBV5-1; clone_size: -; j_call: TRBJ1-1; cdr3_aa: CASSQQGGNTEAFF; cdr3_nt: TGCGCCAGCAGCCAACAGGGGGGGAACACTGAAGCTTTCTTT
d_call: TRBD2; v_call: TRBV9; clone_size: -; j_call: TRBJ2-1; cdr3_aa: CASSRTSGRLEQFF; cdr3_nt: TGTGCCAGCAGCCGGACTAGCGGGAGACTTGAGCAGTTCTTC
d_call: -; v_call: TRBV7-9; clone_size: -; j_call: TRBJ2-4; cdr3_aa: CASSARGGFKNIQYF; cdr3_nt: TGTGCCAGCAGCGCTCGTGGGGGGTTCAAAAACATTCAGTACTTC
d_call: TRBD1; v_call: TRBV5-5; clone_size: few; j_call: TRBJ2-5; cdr3_aa: CASSLAAGGERETQYF; cdr3_nt: TGTGCCAGCAGCTTGGCTGCAGGGGGCGAAAGGGAGACCCAGTACTTC
d_call: -; v_call: TRBV5-1; clone_size: -; j_call: TRBJ1-4; cdr3_aa: CASSQSVNEKLFF; cdr3_nt: TGCGCCAGCAGCCAGTCAGTTAATGAAAAACTGTTTTTT
d_call: TRBD1; v_call: TRBV28; clone_size: -; j_call: TRBJ2-7; cdr3_aa: CASRQDRGTYEQYF; cdr3_nt: TGTGCCAGCCGCCAAGACAGGGGAACCTACGAGCAGTACTTC
d_call: TRBD2; v_call: TRBV6-1; clone_size: -; j_call: TRBJ2-1; cdr3_aa: CAENSRGAGGNEQFF; cdr3_nt: TGTGCCGAAAACTCCAGGGGAGCGGGGGGCAATGAGCAGTTCTTC
d_call: -; v_call: TRBV19; clone_size: -; j_call: TRBJ2-3; cdr3_aa: CASSMSGSTDTQYF; cdr3_nt: TGTGCCAGTAGTATGAGCGGAAGCACAGATACGCAGTATTTT
d_call: -; v_call: TRBV14; clone_size: -; j_call: TRBJ1-5; cdr3_aa: CASSPEESQPQHF; cdr3_nt: TGTGCCAGCAGCCCGGAGGAGAGTCAGCCCCAGCATTTT
d_call: TRBD2; v_call: TRBV7-2; clone_size: -; j_call: TRBJ2-1; cdr3_aa: CASSLGWLAGGQNEQFF; cdr3_nt: TGTGCCAGCAGCTTAGGATGGCTAGCGGGGGGGCAGAATGAGCAGTTCTTC
d_call: TRBD2; v_call: TRBV7-3; clone_size: -; j_call: TRBJ2-1; cdr3_aa: CASSPRTSGRAYEQFF; cdr3_nt: TGTGCCAGCAGCCCCAGGACTAGCGGGAGGGCCTATGAGCAGTTCTTC
d_call: TRBD1; v_call: TRBV3-1/TRBV3-2; clone_size: once; j_call: TRBJ2-7; cdr3_aa: CASSQDRGSLIVYEQYF; cdr3_nt: TGTGCCAGCAGCCAAGACAGGGGGAGTCTCATAGTTTACGAGCAGTACTTC
d_call: -; v_call: TRBV5-1; clone_size: -; j_call: TRBJ2-3; cdr3_aa: CASSGQGRSSTDTQYF; cdr3_nt: TGCGCCAGCAGCGGCCAGGGGCGCTCTAGCACAGATACGCAGTATTTT
d_call: -; v_call: TRBV4-1; clone_size: -; j_call: TRBJ2-1; cdr3_aa: CASSQAPAGAGLGEQFF; cdr3_nt: TGCGCCAGCAGCCAAGCCCCGGCGGGGGCTGGTTTAGGTGAGCAGTTCTTC
d_call: -; v_call: TRBV7-8; clone_size: -; j_call: TRBJ2-1; cdr3_aa: CASSPRLVEQFF; cdr3_nt: TGTGCCAGCAGCCCCCGACTAGTTGAGCAGTTCTTC
d_call: TRBD2; v_call: TRBV7-2; clone_size: -; j_call: TRBJ2-5; cdr3_aa: CASSLALAGGQETQYF; cdr3_nt: TGTGCCAGCAGCTTAGCCCTAGCGGGGGGGCAAGAGACCCAGTACTTC
d_call: -; v_call: TRBV19; clone_size: many; j_call: TRBJ2-5; cdr3_aa: CASSRGVQGRETQYF; cdr3_nt: TGTGCCAGTAGTCGGGGGGTACAGGGAAGAGAGACCCAGTACTTC
d_call: -; v_call: TRBV6-2/TRBV6-3; clone_size: -; j_call: TRBJ1-2; cdr3_aa: CASSYVGQGRVFYGYTF; cdr3_nt: TGTGCCAGCAGTTACGTCGGGCAGGGGAGAGTTTTTTATGGCTACACCTTC
d_call: -; v_call: TRBV27; clone_size: -; j_call: TRBJ1-1; cdr3_aa: CASSFRTGEAFF; cdr3_nt: TGTGCCAGCAGTTTTCGAACCGGTGAAGCTTTCTTT
d_call: -; v_call: TRBV28; clone_size: -; j_call: TRBJ1-1; cdr3_aa: CASSLEGREAFF; cdr3_nt: TGTGCCAGCAGTTTAGAGGGGAGGGAAGCTTTCTTT
d_call: TRBD1; v_call: TRBV4-2; clone_size: -; j_call: TRBJ1-2; cdr3_aa: CASSQGGQGAGYTF; cdr3_nt: TGTGCCAGCAGCCAAGGGGGCCAGGGGGCGGGCTACACCTTC
d_call: TRBD2; v_call: TRBV5-4; clone_size: -; j_call: TRBJ2-1; cdr3_aa: CASSLRLAGGPNEQFF; cdr3_nt: TGTGCCAGCAGCTTGAGGCTAGCGGGAGGGCCTAATGAGCAGTTCTTC
d_call: -; v_call: TRBV5-4; clone_size: once; j_call: TRBJ2-1; cdr3_aa: CASSSVTYNEQFF; cdr3_nt: TGTGCCAGCAGCTCGGTCACCTACAATGAGCAGTTCTTC
d_call: -; v_call: TRBV2; clone_size: -; j_call: TRBJ1-1; cdr3_aa: CASELGALGTEAFF; cdr3_nt: TGTGCCAGTGAGCTGGGGGCTCTGGGTACTGAAGCTTTCTTT
d_call: -; v_call: TRBV7-2; clone_size: -; j_call: TRBJ1-2; cdr3_aa: CASSPSPGTPHGYTF; cdr3_nt: TGTGCCAGCAGCCCATCCCCAGGAACCCCTCATGGCTACACCTTC
d_call: TRBD2; v_call: TRBV7-2; clone_size: -; j_call: TRBJ2-7; cdr3_aa: CASSLGGSGMLGEQYF; cdr3_nt: TGTGCCAGCAGCTTAGGAGGAAGCGGGATGTTGGGGGAGCAGTACTTC
d_call: TRBD1; v_call: TRBV7-9; clone_size: -; j_call: TRBJ1-3; cdr3_aa: CASSGTGAGNTIYF; cdr3_nt: TGTGCCAGCAGCGGGACAGGGGCTGGAAACACCATATATTTT
d_call: -; v_call: TRBV28; clone_size: -; j_call: TRBJ1-4; cdr3_aa: CASATGRSEKLFF; cdr3_nt: TGTGCCAGCGCAACAGGGCGTTCAGAAAAACTGTTTTTT